The T cell receptor (beta chain) described here comes from a study of blood T cell repertoires in COVID-19. Study-level background: T cells, B-cell-depleted T cells, or PBMCs provided the cDNA or gDNA that served as material.

J gave up 1 base and V 5 bases, and 0 bases lay outside the gene matches. The CDR3 has 14 residues. Germline lookup yields CDR1 SGDLS and CDR2 YYNGEE. Cohort placement rested on clinical history that participants reported themselves. The method was immunoSEQ multiplex PCR; TCRdb's version includes in-frame clones alone and lacks a portion of them. The repertoire has approximately 400,000 clones, roughly 90% of them found once; the top ten carry about 0.86%. The sample consisted of PBMCs or T cells enriched from blood (not recorded which). V and J are TRBV9 and TRBJ2-2, with 9 bases identical to TRBD2. The TCR originated in a woman aged 40 to 50 who had been exposed to COVID-19. The CDR3 DNA follows: TGTGCCAGCAGACTAGCGGGGAACACCGGGGAGCTGTTTTTT. Translation gives CASRLAGNTGELFF.